A selection of T cell receptor beta chains follows, all from one sample in a study of shared T cell receptors in the human thymus. TCRdb's copy holds only in-frame clones and misses some; the assay was immunoSEQ multiplex PCR. Of hundreds of thousands of clones listed, approximately 80% were seen once; the top ten hold roughly 0.013%. These data were also reused for a study on human thymus T cells.

Material: thymocytes. These receptors all stem from a boy less than two years old with a congenital heart defect. Each CDR3 is given with its conserved first and last residue.

TRBV7-9,CASSPGSWEGDGYTF
TRBV5-6,CASSPYYGNTEAFF
TRBV6-5,CASRLHRGLVYGYTF
TRBV9,CASSSRGGQETQYF
TRBV28,CASSSGTSVTDTQYF
TRBV6-1,CASSVSGGGEKLFF
TRBV6-5,CASSWAQGVHTDTQYF
TRBV18,CASSFLGGAPRDNEQFF
TRBV6-5,CASSVSYEQYF
TRBV5-5,CASSPTGPVYQPGLDYEQYF
TRBV6-5,CASSYWETGRLFF
TRBV28,CASSPGQGQPCQPQHF
TRBV28,CASSQGYDSPYNEQFF
TRBV7-9,CASSLTGLVQPQHF
TRBV19,CASSDAESYEQYF